This T cell receptor beta chain originates from a study of radiotherapy plus CTLA-4 blockade in lung cancer. The J segment lost 2 bases and the V segment lost 5 bases, leaving 7 bases of the junction unmatched. There are 16 residues in the CDR3. Germline CDR1 and CDR2: SGHTA and FQGNSA. Sequencing was performed with immunoSEQ multiplex PCR; in TCRdb, only in-frame clones are kept and a portion is missing. The sample records tens of thousands of clones, approximately 66% being singletons. This receptor was obtained from a human donor with non-small cell lung cancer who had stable disease on radiotherapy plus ipilimumab. Specimen: peripheral blood, collected from a patient treated with radiotherapy plus ipilimumab. The rearrangement uses TRBV7-2 and TRBJ2-3, with TRBD2 identical over 10 bases. CDR3 in amino acids: CASSRSGLADTDTQYF. CDR3 sequence (DNA): TGTGCCAGCAGCCGAAGCGGACTAGCGGACACAGATACGCAGTATTTT.